The clone carrying this T cell receptor (beta chain) was counted only a few times. Its antigen remains unknown. The sample belongs to a study of T-cell memory formation after mild COVID-19. Overall study context: The two donors had largely donor-specific TCR clusters.

Overall study findings and caveats: Prior to infection, memory already included some responding clones, suggesting cross-reactive memory joined. SARS-CoV-2 specificity of second-wave clones peaking day 37 was unconfirmed. Clones that contracted clustered mainly in CM and EM if CD4+ and in EMRA if CD8+.

The CDR3 covers 14 residues. Germline CDR1 SGHRS, CDR2 YFSETQ. The V end was cut by 6 bases, the J end by 0 bases, with 7 bases between. TCRdb recomputed calls from the 5' RACE reads with MiXCR, one row per CDR3 protein. The data show nearly 110,000 distinct CDR3 sequences, around an eighth seen once. The V gene is TRBV5-1, the J gene TRBJ2-6, with D unresolved. This receptor was obtained from a man aged 18 to 35 who had mild COVID-19 (a few samples of this study predate the infection). Cell type and time point are not known. Sequencing was performed on PBMCs or a T cell subset sorted from them (not recorded which). CDR3 protein: CASTEFSGANVLTF. The CDR3 DNA reads TGCGCCAGCACCGAGTTCTCTGGGGCCAACGTCCTGACTTTC.